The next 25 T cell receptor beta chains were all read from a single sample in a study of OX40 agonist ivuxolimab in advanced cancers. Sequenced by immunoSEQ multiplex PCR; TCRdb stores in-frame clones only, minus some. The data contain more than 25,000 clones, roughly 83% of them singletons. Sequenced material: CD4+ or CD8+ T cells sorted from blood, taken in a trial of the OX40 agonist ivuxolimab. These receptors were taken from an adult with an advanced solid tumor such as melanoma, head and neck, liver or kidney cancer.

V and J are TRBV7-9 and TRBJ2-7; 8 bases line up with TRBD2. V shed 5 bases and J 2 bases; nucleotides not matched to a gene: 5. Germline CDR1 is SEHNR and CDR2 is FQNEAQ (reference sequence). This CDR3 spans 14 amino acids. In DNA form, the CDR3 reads TGTGCCAGCAGCAGCGGGGGCAACACCTACGAGCAGTACTTC. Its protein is CASSSGGNTYEQYF.

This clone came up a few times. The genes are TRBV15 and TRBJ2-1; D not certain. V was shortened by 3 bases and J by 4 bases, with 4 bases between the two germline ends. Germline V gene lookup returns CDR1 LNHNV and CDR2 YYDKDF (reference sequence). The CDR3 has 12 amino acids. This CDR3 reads CATSRTYNEQFF. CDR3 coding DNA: TGTGCCACCAGCAGGACATACAATGAGCAGTTCTTC.

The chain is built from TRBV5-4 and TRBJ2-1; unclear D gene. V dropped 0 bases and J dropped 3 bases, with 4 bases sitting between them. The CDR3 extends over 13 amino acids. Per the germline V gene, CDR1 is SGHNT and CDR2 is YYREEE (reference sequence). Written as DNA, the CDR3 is TGTGCCAGCAGCTTGGGGGACTACAATGAGCAGTTCTTC. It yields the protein CASSLGDYNEQFF.

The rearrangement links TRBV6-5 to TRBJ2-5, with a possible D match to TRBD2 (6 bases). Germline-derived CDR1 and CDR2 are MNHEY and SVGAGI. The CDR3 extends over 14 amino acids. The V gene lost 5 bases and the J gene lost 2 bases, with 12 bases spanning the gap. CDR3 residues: CASSGGSAQETQYF. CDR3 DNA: TGTGCCAGCAGTGGGGGGTCGGCGCAAGAGACCCAGTACTTC.

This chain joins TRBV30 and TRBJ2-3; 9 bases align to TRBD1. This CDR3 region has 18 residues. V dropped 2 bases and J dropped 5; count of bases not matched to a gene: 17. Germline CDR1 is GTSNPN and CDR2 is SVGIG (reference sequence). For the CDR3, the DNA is TGTGCCTGGAGTTCTCTCGTAATTCCGGGACAGGGCTTAGATACGCAGTATTTT. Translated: CAWSSLVIPGQGLDTQYF. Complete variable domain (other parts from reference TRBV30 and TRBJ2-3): SQTIHQWPATLVQPVGSPLSLECTVEGTSNPNLYWYRQAAGRGLQLLFYSVGIGQISSEVPQNLSASRPQDRQFILSSKKLLLSDSGFYLCAWSSLVIPGQGLDTQYFGPGTRLTVL.

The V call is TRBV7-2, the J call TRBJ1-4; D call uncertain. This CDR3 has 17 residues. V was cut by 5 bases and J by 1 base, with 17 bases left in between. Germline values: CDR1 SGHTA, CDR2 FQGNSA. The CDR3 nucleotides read TGTGCCAGCAGCATACGACCCACGGGAGGAACTAATGAAAAACTGTTTTTT. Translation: CASSIRPTGGTNEKLFF.

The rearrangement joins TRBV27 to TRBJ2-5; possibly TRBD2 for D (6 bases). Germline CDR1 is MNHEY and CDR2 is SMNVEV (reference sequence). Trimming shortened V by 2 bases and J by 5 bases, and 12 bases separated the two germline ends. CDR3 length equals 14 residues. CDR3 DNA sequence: TGTGCCAGCAGTTTACTAGTGGCGGGGGAGACCCAGTACTTC. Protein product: CASSLLVAGETQYF.

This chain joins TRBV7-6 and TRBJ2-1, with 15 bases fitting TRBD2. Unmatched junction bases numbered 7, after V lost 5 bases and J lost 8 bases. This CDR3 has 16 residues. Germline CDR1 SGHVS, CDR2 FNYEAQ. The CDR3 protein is CASSRWTSGGEDEQFF. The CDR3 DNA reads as TGTGCCAGCAGCAGATGGACTAGCGGGGGGGAGGATGAGCAGTTCTTC.

In DNA, the CDR3 is TGCGCCAGCAGCTTGGTGGGCGGGAGTCCCAATGAGCAGTTCTTC. Translated: CASSLVGGSPNEQFF. The chain recombines TRBV5-1 with TRBJ2-1, with 7 bases lining up with TRBD2. V was pared by 0 bases and J by 6 bases, with 6 bases of the junction left unmatched. Per the germline V gene, CDR1 is SGHRS and CDR2 is YFSETQ. CDR3 length: 15 residues.

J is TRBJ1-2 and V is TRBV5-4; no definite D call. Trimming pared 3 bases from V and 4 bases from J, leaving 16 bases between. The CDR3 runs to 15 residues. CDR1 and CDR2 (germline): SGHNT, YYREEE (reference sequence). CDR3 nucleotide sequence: TGTGCCAGCAGCTGGCAGTCCGTTAACCCCTATGGCTACACCTTC. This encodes CASSWQSVNPYGYTF.

CDR3 region: CAISAGDGAYEQYF. In nucleotides, the CDR3 is TGTGCCATCAGTGCAGGGGATGGGGCCTACGAGCAGTACTTC. The V gene is TRBV10-3, the J gene TRBJ2-7; D possibly corresponds to TRBD1 (6 bases). The CDR3 loop spans 14 amino acids. V lost 4 bases and J 2 bases, leaving 12 bases between the germline ends. CDR1 is ENHRY, CDR2 SYGVKD, per germline.

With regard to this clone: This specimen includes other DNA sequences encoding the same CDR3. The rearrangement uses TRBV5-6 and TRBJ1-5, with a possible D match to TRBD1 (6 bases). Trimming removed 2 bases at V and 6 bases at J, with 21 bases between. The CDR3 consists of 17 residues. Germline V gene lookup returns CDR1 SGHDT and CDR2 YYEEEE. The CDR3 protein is CASSFDSKKGVVQPQHF. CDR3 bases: TGTGCCAGCAGCTTTGACAGCAAAAAGGGGGTTGTTCAGCCCCAGCATTTT.

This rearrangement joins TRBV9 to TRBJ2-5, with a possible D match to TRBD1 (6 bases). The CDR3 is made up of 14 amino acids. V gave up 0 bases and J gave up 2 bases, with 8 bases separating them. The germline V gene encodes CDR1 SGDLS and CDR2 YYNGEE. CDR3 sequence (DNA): TGTGCCAGCAGCGTAGACGGGACACAAGAGACCCAGTACTTC. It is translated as CASSVDGTQETQYF.

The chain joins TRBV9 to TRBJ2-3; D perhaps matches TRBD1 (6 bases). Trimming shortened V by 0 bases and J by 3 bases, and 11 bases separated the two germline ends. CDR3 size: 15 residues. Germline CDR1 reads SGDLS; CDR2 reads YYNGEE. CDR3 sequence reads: CASSVETTGTDTQYF. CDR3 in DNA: TGTGCCAGCAGCGTAGAGACTACAGGGACAGATACGCAGTATTTT.

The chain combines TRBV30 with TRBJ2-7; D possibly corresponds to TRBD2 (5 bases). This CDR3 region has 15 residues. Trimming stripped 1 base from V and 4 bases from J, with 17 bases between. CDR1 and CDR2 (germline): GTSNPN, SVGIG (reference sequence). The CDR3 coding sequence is TGTGCCTGGAGTGACAGAGGAGGAAGGTGGTACGAGCAGTACTTC. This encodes CAWSDRGGRWYEQYF.

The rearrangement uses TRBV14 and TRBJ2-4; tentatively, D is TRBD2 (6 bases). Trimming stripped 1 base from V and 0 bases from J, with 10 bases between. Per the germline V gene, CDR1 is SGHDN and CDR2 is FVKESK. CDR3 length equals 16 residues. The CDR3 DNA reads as TGTGCCAGCAGCCAAGCGGCGGGGCGAGCCAAAAACATTCAGTACTTC. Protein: CASSQAAGRAKNIQYF.

The CDR3 region is CSVEVAGENSPLHF. CDR3 DNA sequence: TGCAGCGTTGAAGTAGCGGGGGAGAATTCACCCCTCCACTTT. The rearrangement links TRBV29-1 to TRBJ1-6, with D perhaps matching TRBD1 (5 bases). V was pared by 1 base and J by 7 bases, with 11 bases between. Germline V gene lookup returns CDR1 SQVTM and CDR2 ANQGSEA. The CDR3 is 14 amino acids.

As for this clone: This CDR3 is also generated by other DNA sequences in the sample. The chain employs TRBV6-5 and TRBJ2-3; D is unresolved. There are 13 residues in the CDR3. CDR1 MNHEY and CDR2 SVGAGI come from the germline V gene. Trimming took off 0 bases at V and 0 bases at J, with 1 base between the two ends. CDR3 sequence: CASSYSSTDTQYF. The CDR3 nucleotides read TGTGCCAGCAGTTACTCTAGCACAGATACGCAGTATTTT.

In DNA, the CDR3 is TGCAGCGTTGCAGCGGGGGTCTACAATGAGCAGTTCTTC. This sequence encodes CSVAAGVYNEQFF. This rearrangement joins TRBV29-1 to TRBJ2-1; 8 positions match TRBD2. Germline V CDR1 and CDR2: SQVTM, ANQGSEA. The CDR3 has 13 amino acids. Trimming took 4 bases from V and 3 from J; bases not matched to a gene: 2.

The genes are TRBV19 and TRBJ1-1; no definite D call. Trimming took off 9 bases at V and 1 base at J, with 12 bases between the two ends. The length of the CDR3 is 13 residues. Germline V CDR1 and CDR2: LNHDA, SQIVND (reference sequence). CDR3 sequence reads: CASTLGGNTEAFF. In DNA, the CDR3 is TGTGCCAGCACACTCGGTGGGAACACTGAAGCTTTCTTT.

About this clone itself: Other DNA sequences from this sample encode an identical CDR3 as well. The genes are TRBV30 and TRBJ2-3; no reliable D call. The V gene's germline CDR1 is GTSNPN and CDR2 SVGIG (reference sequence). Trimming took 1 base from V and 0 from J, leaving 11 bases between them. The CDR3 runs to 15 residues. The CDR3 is CAWSAPGFSTDTQYF. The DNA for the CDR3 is TGTGCCTGGAGTGCCCCAGGTTTTAGCACAGATACGCAGTATTTT.

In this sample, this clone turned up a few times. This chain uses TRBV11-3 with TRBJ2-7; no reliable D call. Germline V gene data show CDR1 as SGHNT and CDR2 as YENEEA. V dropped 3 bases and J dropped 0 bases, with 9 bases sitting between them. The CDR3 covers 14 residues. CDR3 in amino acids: CASSFGYNSYEQYF. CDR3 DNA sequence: TGTGCCAGCAGCTTTGGTTACAACTCCTACGAGCAGTACTTC.

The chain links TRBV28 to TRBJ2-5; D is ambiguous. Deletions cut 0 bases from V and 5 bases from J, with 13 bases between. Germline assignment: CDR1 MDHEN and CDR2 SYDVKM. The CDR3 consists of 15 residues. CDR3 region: CASSLWGDDGETQYF. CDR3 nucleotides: TGTGCCAGCAGTTTATGGGGCGATGATGGGGAGACCCAGTACTTC. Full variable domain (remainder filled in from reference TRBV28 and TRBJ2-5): DVKVTQSSRYLVKRTGEKVFLECVQDMDHENMFWYRQDPGLGLRLIYFSYDVKMKEKGDIPEGYSVSREKKERFSLILESASTNQTSMYLCASSLWGDDGETQYFGPGTRLLVL.

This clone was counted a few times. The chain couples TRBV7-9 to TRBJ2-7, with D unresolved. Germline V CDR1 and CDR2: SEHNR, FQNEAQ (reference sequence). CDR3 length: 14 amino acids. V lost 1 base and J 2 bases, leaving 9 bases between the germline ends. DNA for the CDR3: TGTGCCAGCAGCTTAGGCCCAGGCACCTACGAGCAGTACTTC. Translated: CASSLGPGTYEQYF.

CDR3 sequence (DNA): TGTGCCAGCAGCCTAAGACTAGCGGGAGAGGAGCAGTTCTTC. It yields the protein CASSLRLAGEEQFF. This sequence joins TRBV13 and TRBJ2-1, with 12 bases aligning to TRBD2. From germline, CDR1 is PRHDT and CDR2 FYEKMQ (reference sequence). After removal of 5 bases from V and 10 bases from J, the junction contained 6 bases not matched to a gene. The CDR3 contains 14 residues.